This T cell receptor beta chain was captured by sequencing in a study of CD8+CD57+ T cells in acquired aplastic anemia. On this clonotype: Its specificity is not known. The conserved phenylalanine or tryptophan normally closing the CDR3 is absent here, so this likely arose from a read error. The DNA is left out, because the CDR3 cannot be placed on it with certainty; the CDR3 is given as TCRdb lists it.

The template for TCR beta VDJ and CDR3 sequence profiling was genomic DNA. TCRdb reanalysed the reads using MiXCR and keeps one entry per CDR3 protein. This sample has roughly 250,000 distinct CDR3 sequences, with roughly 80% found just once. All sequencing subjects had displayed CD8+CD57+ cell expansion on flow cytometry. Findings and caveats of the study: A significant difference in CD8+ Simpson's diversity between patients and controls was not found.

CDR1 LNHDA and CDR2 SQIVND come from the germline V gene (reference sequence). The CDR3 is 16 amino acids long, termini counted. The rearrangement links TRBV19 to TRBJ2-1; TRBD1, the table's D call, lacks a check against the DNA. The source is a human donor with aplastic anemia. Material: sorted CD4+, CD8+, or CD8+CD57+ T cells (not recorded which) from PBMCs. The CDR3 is CASSLRGREYYKEYFV.